This TCR beta chain stems from a study of blood T cell repertoires in COVID-19 (dated by TCRdb to 2018 to 2020). Background on the whole study: Collaborator samples came from the United States, Italy and Spain and covered acute and convalescent phases of COVID-19. Subjects who had been exposed to COVID-19, were actively infected with it, or had recovered from it provided the deeply sampled blood TCRbeta repertoires that made up the dataset. The repertoires were released in a freely available public database intended as a resource for research on the immune response to SARS-CoV-2. Nearly every sample came with metadata listing a de-identified subject ID, COVID-19 status, age in years and sex. The samples were drawn from the first 160 participants of the ongoing ImmuneRACE study and from about 1,200 subjects provided by 6 global collaborators. The material from the prospective study consisted of cDNA or gDNA derived from T cells, B-cell-depleted T cells, or PBMCs. HLA class I and class II types, where available, came from metadata supplied by the sample provider rather than from assay-based typing.

The germline V gene supplies CDR1 MGHRA and CDR2 YSYEKL. V and J are trimmed by 2 bases and 4 bases, and the gene matches miss 6 bases of the junction. From the cysteine through the phenylalanine, the CDR3 covers 16 amino acids. The sequence is cut down to CDR3 DNA, 48 bases in frame from base 1. TCRbeta CDR3 regions were amplified from genomic DNA using the immunoSEQ Assay, a bias-controlled multiplex PCR. Regarding the original processing steps: Within the assay, amplification of reference gene primers was used to estimate how many nucleated cells each sample contained. Sequence reads were collapsed and filtered to measure the absolute abundance of every unique TCRbeta CDR3 rearrangement. For each sample, productive Simpson clonality was calculated as the square root of Simpson's diversity index over productive rearrangements. The table comes from immuneACCESS by way of TCRdb, which keeps in-frame sequences with V and J called. Part of the clones is missing from these tables; in studies checked, under half for an unresolved V gene and the rest for unknown reasons. V and J calls and clone size are as listed in that table; D and trimming were resolved from the DNA. The sample table shows 200,000 to 250,000 clones, and more than 85% are seen once. Around 7.3% of the sample lies in the top ten.

For this clone: The target of this receptor is not known. No per-base quality is available; no much larger clone lies one base away.

Beyond this particular receptor, the publication reports: The quantity of clinical and demographic metadata differed by source and by participant and was supplied without curation.

The collaborating institutions used their own protocols to collect whole blood in K2EDTA tubes. For TCRbeta analysis, collaborator samples were shipped as frozen whole blood, as isolated PBMCs, or as DNA extracted from either sample type. The rearrangement joined TRBV4-1 to TRBJ2-2; 8 bases in the middle match TRBD1. The clonotype was recovered from a woman aged 70-85 years with active or convalescent COVID-19. The sample was peripheral blood. The CDR3: CASSQPGRGLTGELFF. DNA sequence: TGCGCCAGCAGCCAACCGGGCAGGGGGCTCACCGGGGAGCTGTTTTTT.